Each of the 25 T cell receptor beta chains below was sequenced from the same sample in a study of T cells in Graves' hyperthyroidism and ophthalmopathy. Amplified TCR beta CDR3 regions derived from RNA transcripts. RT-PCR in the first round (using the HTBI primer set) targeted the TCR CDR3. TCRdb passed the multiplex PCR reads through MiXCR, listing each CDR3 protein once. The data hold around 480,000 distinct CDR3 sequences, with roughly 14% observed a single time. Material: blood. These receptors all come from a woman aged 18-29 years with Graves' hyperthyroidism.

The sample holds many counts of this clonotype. The CDR3 protein is CASSYEENTEAFF. For the CDR3, the DNA is TGTGCCAGCAGTTACGAGGAGAACACTGAAGCTTTCTTT. The rearrangement uses TRBV6-5 and TRBJ1-1; no reliable D call. The CDR3 has 13 residues. The V and J ends lost 2 bases and 1 base respectively, with 5 bases between them. Germline lookup yields CDR1 MNHEY and CDR2 SVGAGI.

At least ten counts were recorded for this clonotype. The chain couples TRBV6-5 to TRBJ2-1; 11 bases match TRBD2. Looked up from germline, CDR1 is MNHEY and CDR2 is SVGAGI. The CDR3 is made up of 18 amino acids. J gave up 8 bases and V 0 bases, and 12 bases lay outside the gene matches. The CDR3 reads CASSYSRRLAGYRDEQFF. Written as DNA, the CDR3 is TGTGCCAGCAGTTACTCGAGACGACTAGCGGGATACCGGGATGAGCAGTTCTTC.

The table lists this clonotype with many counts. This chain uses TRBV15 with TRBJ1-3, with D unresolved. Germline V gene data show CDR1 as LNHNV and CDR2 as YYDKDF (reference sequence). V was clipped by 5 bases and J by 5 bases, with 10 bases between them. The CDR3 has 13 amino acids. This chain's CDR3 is CATSDRSRNTIYF. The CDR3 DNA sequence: TGTGCCACCAGCGATCGGTCGCGAAACACCATATATTTT. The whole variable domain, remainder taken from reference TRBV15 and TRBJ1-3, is DAMVIQNPRYQVTQFGKPVTLSCSQTLNHNVMYWYQQKSSQAPKLLFHYYDKDFNNEADTPDNFQSRRPNTSFCFLDIRSPGLGDTAMYLCATSDRSRNTIYFGEGSWLTVV.

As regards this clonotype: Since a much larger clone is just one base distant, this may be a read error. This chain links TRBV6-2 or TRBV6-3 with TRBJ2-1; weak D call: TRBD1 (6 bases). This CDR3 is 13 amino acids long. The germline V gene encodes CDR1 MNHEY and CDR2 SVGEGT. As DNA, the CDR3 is TGTGCCAGCAGTGTCCCGCCACAGGGTGAGCGGTTCTTC. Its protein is CASSVPPQGERFF.

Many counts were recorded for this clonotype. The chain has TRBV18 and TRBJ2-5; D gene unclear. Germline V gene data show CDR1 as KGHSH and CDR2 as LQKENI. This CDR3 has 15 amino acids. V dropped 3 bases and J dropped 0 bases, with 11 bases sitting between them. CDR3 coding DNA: TGTGCCAGCTCACCGCGGCAGTTGGACCAAGAGACCCAGTACTTC. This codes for CASSPRQLDQETQYF.

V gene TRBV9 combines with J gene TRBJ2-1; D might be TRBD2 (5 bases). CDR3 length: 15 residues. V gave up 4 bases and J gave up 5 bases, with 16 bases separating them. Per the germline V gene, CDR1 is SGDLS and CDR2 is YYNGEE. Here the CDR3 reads CASSPTRRRDNEQFF. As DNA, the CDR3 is TGTGCCAGCAGCCCAACTAGGAGACGGGACAATGAGCAGTTCTTC.

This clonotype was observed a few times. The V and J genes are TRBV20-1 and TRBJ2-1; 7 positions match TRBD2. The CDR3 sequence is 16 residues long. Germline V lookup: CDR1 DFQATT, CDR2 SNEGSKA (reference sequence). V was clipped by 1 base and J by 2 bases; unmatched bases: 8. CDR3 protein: CSARAWLADAYNEQFF. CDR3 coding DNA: TGCAGTGCTAGAGCATGGCTAGCGGACGCCTACAATGAGCAGTTCTTC.

The CDR3 loop is CASSLGRRPQETQYF. For the CDR3, the DNA is TGTGCCAGCAGTTTAGGTCGTAGGCCTCAAGAGACCCAGTACTTC. The J gene is TRBJ2-5, the V gene TRBV12-3 or TRBV12-4; D not resolved. Trimming took off 1 base at V and 2 bases at J, with 11 bases between the two ends. The CDR3 sequence is 15 residues long.

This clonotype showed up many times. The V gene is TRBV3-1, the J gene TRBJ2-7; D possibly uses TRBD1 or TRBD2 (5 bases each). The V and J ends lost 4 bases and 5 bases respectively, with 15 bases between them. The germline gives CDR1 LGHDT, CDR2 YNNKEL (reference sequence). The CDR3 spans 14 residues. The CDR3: CASSPTRGRDEQYF. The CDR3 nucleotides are TGTGCCAGCAGCCCCACGAGGGGTCGGGACGAGCAGTACTTC.

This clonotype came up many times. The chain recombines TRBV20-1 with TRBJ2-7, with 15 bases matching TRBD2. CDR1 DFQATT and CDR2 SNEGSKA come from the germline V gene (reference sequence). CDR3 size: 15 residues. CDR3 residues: CRAGLAGGSSYEQYF. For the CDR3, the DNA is TGCAGGGCCGGACTAGCGGGAGGGAGCTCCTACGAGCAGTACTTC.

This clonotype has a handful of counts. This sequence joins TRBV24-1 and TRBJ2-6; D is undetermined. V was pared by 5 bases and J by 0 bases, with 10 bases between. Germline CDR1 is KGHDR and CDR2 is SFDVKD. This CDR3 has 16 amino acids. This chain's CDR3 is CATSGSDRSGANVLTF. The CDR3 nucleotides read TGTGCCACCAGTGGATCTGATCGCTCTGGGGCCAACGTCCTGACTTTC.

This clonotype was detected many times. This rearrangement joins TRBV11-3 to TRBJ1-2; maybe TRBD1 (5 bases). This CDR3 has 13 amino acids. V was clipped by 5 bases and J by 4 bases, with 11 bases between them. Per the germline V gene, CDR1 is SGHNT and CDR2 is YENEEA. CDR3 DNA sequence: TGTGCCAGCAGCACGGGACGGCGCTATGGCTACACCTTC. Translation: CASSTGRRYGYTF.

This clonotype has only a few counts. The CDR3 here is CSARPSNEQFF. In DNA, the CDR3 is TGCAGTGCGAGACCTTCAAATGAGCAGTTCTTC. The rearrangement uses TRBV20-1 and TRBJ2-1; D ambiguous. The germline gives CDR1 DFQATT, CDR2 SNEGSKA (reference sequence). The CDR3 runs 11 residues. The ends were cut back, 6 bases at V and 7 bases at J, with 10 bases in the middle.

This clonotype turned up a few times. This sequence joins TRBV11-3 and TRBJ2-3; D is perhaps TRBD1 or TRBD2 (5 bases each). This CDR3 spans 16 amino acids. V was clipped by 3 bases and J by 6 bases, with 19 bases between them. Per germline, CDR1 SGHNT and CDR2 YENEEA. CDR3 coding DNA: TGTGCCAGCAGCTTGGGGTCGGGGCCAGGGATTGATACGCAGTATTTT. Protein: CASSLGSGPGIDTQYF.

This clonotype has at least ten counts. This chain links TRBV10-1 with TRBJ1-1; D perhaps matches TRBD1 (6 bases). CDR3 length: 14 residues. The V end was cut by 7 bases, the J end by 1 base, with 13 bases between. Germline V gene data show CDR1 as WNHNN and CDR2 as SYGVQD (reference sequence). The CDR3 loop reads CASTRDTRNTEAFF. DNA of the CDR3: TGCGCCAGCACTCGGGACACACGGAACACTGAAGCTTTCTTT.

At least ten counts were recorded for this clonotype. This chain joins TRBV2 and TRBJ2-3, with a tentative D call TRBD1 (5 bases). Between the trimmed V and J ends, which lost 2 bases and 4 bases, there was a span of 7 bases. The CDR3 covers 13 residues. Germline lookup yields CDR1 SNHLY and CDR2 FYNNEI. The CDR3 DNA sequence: TGTGCCAGCAGTGAACCCAGGGCAGATACGCAGTATTTT. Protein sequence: CASSEPRADTQYF.

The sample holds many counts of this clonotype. The CDR3 nucleotides read TGTGCCAGCAGCCAATACGAGGGGGTGAACACTGAAGCTTTCTTT. It translates to CASSQYEGVNTEAFF. The V call is TRBV14, the J call TRBJ1-1; maybe TRBD1 (6 bases). V was clipped by 2 bases and J by 0 bases, with 10 bases between them. In germline, CDR1 is SGHDN, CDR2 FVKESK. The length of the CDR3 is 15 residues.

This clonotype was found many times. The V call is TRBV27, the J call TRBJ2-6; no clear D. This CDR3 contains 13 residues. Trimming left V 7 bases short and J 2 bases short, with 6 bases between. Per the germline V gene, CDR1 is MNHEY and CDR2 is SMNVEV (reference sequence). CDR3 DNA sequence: TGTGCCAGCACTGAAGCTGGGGCCAACGTCCTGACTTTC. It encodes CASTEAGANVLTF.

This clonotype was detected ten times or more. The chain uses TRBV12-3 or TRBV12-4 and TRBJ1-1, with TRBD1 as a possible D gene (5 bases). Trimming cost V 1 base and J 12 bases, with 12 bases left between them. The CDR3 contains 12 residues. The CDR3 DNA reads TGTGCCAGCAGTTTAGGCCAGGGCCAGCCTTTCTTT. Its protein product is CASSLGQGQPFF.

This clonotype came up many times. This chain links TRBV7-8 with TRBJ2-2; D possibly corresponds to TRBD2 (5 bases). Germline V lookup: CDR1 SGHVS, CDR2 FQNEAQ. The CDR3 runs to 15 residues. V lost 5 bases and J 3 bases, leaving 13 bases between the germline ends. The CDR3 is CASSRGRADTGELFF. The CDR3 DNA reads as TGTGCCAGCAGCCGCGGGCGGGCCGACACCGGGGAGCTGTTTTTT.

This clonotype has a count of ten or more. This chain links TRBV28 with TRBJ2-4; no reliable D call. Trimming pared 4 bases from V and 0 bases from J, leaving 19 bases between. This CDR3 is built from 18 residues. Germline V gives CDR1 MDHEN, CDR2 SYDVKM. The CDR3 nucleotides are TGTGCCAGCAGTTATAGGCAGGTCAAACTTATAGCCAAAAACATTCAGTACTTC. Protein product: CASSYRQVKLIAKNIQYF.

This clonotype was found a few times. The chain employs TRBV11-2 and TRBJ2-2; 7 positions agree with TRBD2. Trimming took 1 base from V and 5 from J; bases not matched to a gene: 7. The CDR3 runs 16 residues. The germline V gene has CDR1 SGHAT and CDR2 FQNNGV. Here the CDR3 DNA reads TGTGCCAGCAGCTTAGTAGCGGGCGCAGGGACCGGGGAGCTGTTTTTT. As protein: CASSLVAGAGTGELFF.

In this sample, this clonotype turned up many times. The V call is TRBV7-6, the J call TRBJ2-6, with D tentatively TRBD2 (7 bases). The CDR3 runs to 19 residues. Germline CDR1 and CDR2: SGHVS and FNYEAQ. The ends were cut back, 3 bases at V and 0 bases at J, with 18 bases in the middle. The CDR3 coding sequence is TGTGCCAGCAGCTTCAGTTCGGGGGGCTCGGCCTCTGGGGCCAACGTCCTGACTTTC. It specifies CASSFSSGGSASGANVLTF.

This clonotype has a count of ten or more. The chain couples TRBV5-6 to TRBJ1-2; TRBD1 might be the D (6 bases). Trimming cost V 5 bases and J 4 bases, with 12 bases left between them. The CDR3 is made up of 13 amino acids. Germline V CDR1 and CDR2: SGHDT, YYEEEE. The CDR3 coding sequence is TGTGCCAGCAGACGGGGGGCTGGCTATGGCTACACCTTC. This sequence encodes CASRRGAGYGYTF.

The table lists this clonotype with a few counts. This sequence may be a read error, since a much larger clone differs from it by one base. The DNA for the CDR3 is TGTGCCTGCAGTTTGGGGACTAGCGGGTGGTACGAGCAGTACTTC. Amino acids: CACSLGTSGWYEQYF. The chain carries TRBV12-3 or TRBV12-4 and TRBJ2-7, with 12 positions matching TRBD2. The CDR3 is 15 residues long.